This T cell receptor (beta chain) is from a study of T-cell reconstitution after alpha-beta-depleted transplantation in children. Broader study findings: Roughly two months post-transplant, alpha-beta T cells reportedly originated from several hundred graft clones that had expanded. After one year, T-cell counts and TCRbeta diversity mostly came from new T cells. Surviving recipient T cells and thymic progenitors produced the high day-60 TCRbeta diversity seen in some patients.

Germline V lookup: CDR1 SGHDN, CDR2 FVKESK. CDR3 length equals 15 residues. On this clonotype: Its antigen is unidentified. The junction shows a germline mismatch at one end, possibly a read error.

Researchers prepared the TCRbeta library using unique molecular identifiers, the study reports. Using its own MiXCR run on the PCR reads, TCRdb lists one record per CDR3 protein. The table shows just over 200,000 distinct CDR3 sequences, with about 8.7% occurring only once. This sample comprised PBMCs, mostly from graft donor cells, obtained 360 days after TCRalphabeta/CD19-depleted stem cell transplant. The V gene is TRBV14, the J gene TRBJ2-1; perhaps TRBD2 as D (5 bases). This receptor was obtained from a male patient aged 2 to 10 who had a stem cell transplant for acute myeloid leukemia, so the T cells may come from the graft donor. The DNA for the CDR3 is TGTACCAGCAGTCAAGACCATGGACGGGGAACTGAGCAGTTCTTC. It codes for CTSSQDHGRGTEQFF.